What follows are 29 T cell receptor beta chains derived from one specimen sequenced in a study of identical twins. TCRdb analysed the 5' RACE reads with MiXCR anew, one entry per CDR3 protein. The repertoire has 300,000 to 400,000 distinct CDR3 sequences, roughly 9% of them found once; the top ten carry roughly 8.9%. The sequencing input was naive T cells sorted from blood. The receptors were gathered from a woman in her 50s in good health.

This clonotype was seen at least ten times. Compared with germline, one end of the junction differs, possibly owing to a read error. Here the CDR3 DNA reads TGTGCCAGCAGTTTACGAGTCAACTATGGCTACACCTTC. This encodes CASSLRVNYGYTF. The V and J genes are TRBV5-1 and TRBJ1-2; D not certain. This CDR3 spans 13 amino acids. Germline CDR1 SGHRS, CDR2 YFSETQ.

This clonotype has a handful of counts. V usage is TRBV29-1 and J usage is TRBJ2-1; 9 bases fit TRBD2. After removal of 0 bases from V and 3 bases from J, the junction contained 6 bases not matched to a gene. Germline V gives CDR1 SQVTM, CDR2 ANQGSEA. CDR3 size: 16 residues. The CDR3 DNA reads as TGCAGCGTTGAAGATCGATCTAGCGGGGACTACAATGAGCAGTTCTTC. It is translated as CSVEDRSSGDYNEQFF.

Many counts were recorded for this clonotype. This chain uses TRBV12-3 or TRBV12-4 with TRBJ2-3; D remains unclear. CDR3 length equals 12 residues. Trimming stripped 6 bases from V and 9 bases from J, with 13 bases between. CDR3 bases: TGTGCCAGCAGAACATCGCTGGACACGCAGTATTTT. The encoded protein is CASRTSLDTQYF.

This sequence joins TRBV20-1 and TRBJ2-1, with D hard to call. The V gene lost 0 bases and the J gene lost 6 bases, with 6 bases spanning the gap. There are 12 residues in the CDR3. In germline, CDR1 is DFQATT, CDR2 SNEGSKA (reference sequence). The CDR3 here is CSARDNSNEQFF. The CDR3, as DNA: TGCAGTGCTAGAGACAATAGCAATGAGCAGTTCTTC.

This clonotype was detected only a few times. This chain connects TRBV7-9 to TRBJ2-6; D perhaps matches TRBD1 (7 bases). V was pared by 0 bases and J by 0 bases, with 18 bases between. This CDR3 has 20 amino acids. CDR1 is SEHNR and CDR2 is FQNEAQ in the germline V gene (reference sequence). The CDR3 loop is CASSLAQGGSRISGANVLTF. The CDR3, as DNA: TGTGCCAGCAGCTTAGCGCAGGGGGGCTCCCGCATCTCTGGGGCCAACGTCCTGACTTTC.

This clonotype was observed at least ten times. The CDR3 protein is CASSISEVREQFF. CDR3 coding DNA: TGTGCCAGTAGTATATCGGAAGTTCGTGAGCAGTTCTTC. The chain couples TRBV19 to TRBJ2-1; D is undetermined. Deletions cut 2 bases from V and 9 bases from J, with 11 bases between. The CDR3 spans 13 residues. CDR1 is LNHDA, CDR2 SQIVND, per germline (reference sequence).

The V and J genes are TRBV15 and TRBJ2-3; TRBD2 agrees at 7 bases. Germline CDR1 is LNHNV and CDR2 is YYDKDF (reference sequence). Trimming cost V 3 bases and J 1 base; bases outside gene matches: 4. This CDR3 has 15 amino acids. As DNA, the CDR3 is TGTGCCACCAGCAGCGGCGGGAGAGGCACAGATACGCAGTATTTT. This encodes CATSSGGRGTDTQYF.

This clonotype was detected only a few times. The chain carries TRBV7-9 and TRBJ2-3; 12 bases agree with TRBD2. The CDR3 is 16 amino acids. Germline values: CDR1 SEHNR, CDR2 FQNEAQ (reference sequence). Germline trimming cut 4 bases from V and 8 bases from J; bases unmatched to any gene: 10. The DNA for the CDR3 is TGTGCCAGCAGCTACGGACTAGCGGGAAAGGCTGGTACGCAGTATTTT. Encoded protein: CASSYGLAGKAGTQYF.

The chain joins TRBV20-1 to TRBJ1-1; D is unresolved. The CDR3 sequence is 10 residues long. V was shortened by 3 bases and J by 4 bases, with 3 bases between the two germline ends. Germline-derived CDR1 and CDR2 are DFQATT and SNEGSKA (reference sequence). DNA for the CDR3: TGCAGTGCTAGTATCACTGAAGCTTTCTTT. This encodes CSASITEAFF.

The V call is TRBV10-3, the J call TRBJ1-2; no reliable D call. V lost 2 bases and J 0 bases, leaving 7 bases between the germline ends. The CDR3 has 14 amino acids. Per germline, CDR1 ENHRY and CDR2 SYGVKD. Here the CDR3 DNA reads TGTGCCATCAGTGAGGATGCCGCTAACTATGGCTACACCTTC. It codes for CAISEDAANYGYTF.

The V and J genes are TRBV2 and TRBJ2-1; D is perhaps TRBD2 (6 bases). Germline V gene sequence: CDR1 SNHLY, CDR2 FYNNEI. The CDR3 is 12 amino acids. Trimming stripped 1 base from V and 14 bases from J, with 12 bases between. This CDR3 is CASSEGRLEKFF. The CDR3 nucleotides are TGTGCCAGCAGTGAAGGACGACTAGAGAAGTTCTTC.

The V call is TRBV20-1, the J call TRBJ2-1, with TRBD2 matching 11 bases. Per the germline V gene, CDR1 is DFQATT and CDR2 is SNEGSKA (reference sequence). The CDR3 has 16 amino acids. Trimming removed 0 bases from V and 12 bases from J; junction bases left unmatched: 13. The CDR3: CSAREGRSSGRAGQFF. In DNA form, the CDR3 reads TGCAGTGCTAGAGAGGGGAGAAGTAGCGGGAGGGCCGGGCAGTTCTTC.

The genes are TRBV3-1 and TRBJ2-2, with 7 bases lining up with TRBD2. The V segment lost 2 bases and the J segment 2 bases; nucleotides outside the gene matches: 5. This CDR3 has 16 amino acids. CDR1 is LGHDT, CDR2 YNNKEL, per germline (reference sequence). The DNA for the CDR3 is TGTGCCAGCAGCCAATCGGCTAGCGGAAACACCGGGGAGCTGTTTTTT. Its protein product is CASSQSASGNTGELFF.

The chain joins TRBV7-9 to TRBJ2-3, with TRBD2 as a possible D gene (6 bases). Germline values: CDR1 SEHNR, CDR2 FQNEAQ (reference sequence). Trimming left V 5 bases short and J 1 base short, with 19 bases between. The CDR3 has 17 amino acids. In DNA, the CDR3 is TGTGCCAGCAGCCTCATACTCGGGGGATCTGGCACAGATACGCAGTATTTT. Residues: CASSLILGGSGTDTQYF.

This clonotype was observed a few times. The rearrangement uses TRBV12-3 or TRBV12-4 and TRBJ2-3, with 9 bases fitting TRBD2. This CDR3 contains 14 residues. The junction had 3 bases not matched to a gene; V was cut back by 3 bases and J by 5 bases. The CDR3 DNA sequence: TGTGCCAGCAGTTTCGATAGCGGGAGAGATACGCAGTATTTT. Residues: CASSFDSGRDTQYF.

The genes are TRBV27 and TRBJ2-1; 9 nucleotides align to TRBD1. With 7 bases clipped from V and 12 bases from J, the junction kept 7 bases outside the gene matches. The CDR3 runs to 12 residues. Germline CDR1 MNHEY, CDR2 SMNVEV (reference sequence). CDR3 DNA: TGTGCCAGCACAACAGGGGGCGCGGGGCAGTTCTTC. The encoded protein is CASTTGGAGQFF.

In regard to this clonotype: A read error may be the cause here, since a much bigger clone is one base away. The chain carries TRBV24-1 and TRBJ2-3, with TRBD2 matching over 7 bases. Germline CDR1 and CDR2: KGHDR and SFDVKD. The CDR3 loop spans 16 amino acids. CDR3 sequence reads: CAASDSKRDPTDTQYF. CDR3 DNA sequence: TGTGCCGCCAGTGATTCCAAGCGGGACCCCACAGATACGCAGTATTTT.

This clonotype turned up a few times. A junction boundary mismatches the germline segment, possibly from a read error. V is TRBV7-9 and J is TRBJ1-1; D is undetermined. Germline loops: CDR1 SEHNR, CDR2 FQNEAQ (reference sequence). This CDR3 has 12 residues. The CDR3 spells CASSLGNPEAFF. The DNA of the CDR3 is TGTGCCAGCAGCTTAGGGAACCCTGAAGCTTTCTTT.

The sample holds one count of this clonotype. This sequence joins TRBV4-1 and TRBJ2-1; D ambiguous. There are 11 residues in the CDR3. Trimming took 8 bases from V and 5 from J, leaving 7 bases between them. CDR1 and CDR2 from the germline V gene are MGHRA and YSYEKL. Here the CDR3 DNA reads TGCGCCAGCCTATTCCACAATGAGCAGTTCTTC. Its protein is CASLFHNEQFF.

This clonotype appeared a few times. The CDR3 DNA follows: TGTGCCAGCAGCCCACCGGGACAGGGCCTATCACCCCTCCACTTT. Translating it yields CASSPPGQGLSPLHF. The chain uses TRBV7-2 and TRBJ1-6; 9 bases fit TRBD1. CDR3 length: 15 amino acids. Germline V gives CDR1 SGHTA, CDR2 FQGNSA. V dropped 5 bases and J dropped 10; count of bases not matched to a gene: 9.

This clonotype turned up a few times. V gene TRBV20-1 combines with J gene TRBJ2-1; perhaps TRBD2 as D (6 bases). The V gene's germline CDR1 is DFQATT and CDR2 SNEGSKA (reference sequence). Between the trimmed V and J ends, which lost 1 base and 7 bases, there was a span of 23 bases. The CDR3 runs to 17 residues. DNA of the CDR3: TGCAGTGCTAGAGCTCTCAGTTCCGCGGGGAGACTGAATGAGCAGTTCTTC. It codes for CSARALSSAGRLNEQFF.

This clonotype came up many times. The gene calls are TRBV3-1 and TRBJ1-6; perhaps TRBD1 as D (5 bases). Trimming took 4 bases from V and 8 from J, leaving 18 bases between them. Germline assignment: CDR1 LGHDT and CDR2 YNNKEL (reference sequence). This CDR3 contains 16 residues. This CDR3 is CASSPAGLGGDSPLHF. DNA of the CDR3: TGTGCCAGCAGCCCCGCGGGGTTGGGAGGGGATTCACCCCTCCACTTT.

This chain connects TRBV20-1 to TRBJ2-5, with 8 bases identical to TRBD2. CDR1 is DFQATT and CDR2 is SNEGSKA in the germline V gene (reference sequence). Trimming removed 6 bases from V and 3 bases from J; junction bases left unmatched: 9. The CDR3 runs 14 residues. The CDR3 here is CSARPGLGKETQYF. The CDR3 DNA follows: TGCAGTGCAAGACCGGGACTAGGCAAAGAGACCCAGTACTTC.

This clonotype was counted a few times. This chain connects TRBV20-1 to TRBJ2-6, with 7 nucleotides matching TRBD1. This CDR3 region has 18 residues. Germline values: CDR1 DFQATT, CDR2 SNEGSKA (reference sequence). V gave up 0 bases and J gave up 0 bases; unmatched junction bases: 8. The CDR3 here is CSARETGPTLSGANVLTF. The CDR3 DNA is TGCAGTGCTAGAGAGACAGGGCCAACCCTCTCTGGGGCCAACGTCCTGACTTTC.

On this clonotype: A read error is possible here, since a much larger clone lies one base away. Here the CDR3 reads CASRIDATFTDTRYF. Here the CDR3 DNA reads TGCGCCAGCAGGATAGATGCCACATTCACAGATACGCGGTATTTT. This sequence joins TRBV5-1 and TRBJ2-3; the D is unclear. Per the germline V gene, CDR1 is SGHRS and CDR2 is YFSETQ. This CDR3 spans 15 amino acids.

This clonotype was detected many times. The chain uses TRBV5-1 and TRBJ2-5; D gene ambiguous. Germline loops: CDR1 SGHRS, CDR2 YFSETQ. The CDR3 runs to 13 residues. Trimming removed 6 bases at V and 1 base at J, with 10 bases between. The CDR3 nucleotides are TGCGCCAGCATCCAGGTGGGCCAAGAGACCCAGTACTTC. As protein: CASIQVGQETQYF.

This sequence joins TRBV24-1 and TRBJ2-7; D unclear. This CDR3 region has 9 residues. V lost 8 bases, J lost 3 bases, and 1 base lay in between. Germline values: CDR1 KGHDR, CDR2 SFDVKD. CDR3 DNA: TGTGCCACCAACTACGAGCAGTACGTC. Translating gives CATNYEQYV.

This sequence joins TRBV3-1 and TRBJ2-7; no reliable D call. The germline V gene encodes CDR1 LGHDT and CDR2 YNNKEL (reference sequence). The CDR3 sequence is 13 residues long. V lost 10 bases, J lost 3 bases, and 16 bases lay in between. In DNA, the CDR3 is TGTGCCACGGCGGCTCTCGGACGCTACGAGCAGTACTTC. Residues: CATAALGRYEQYF.

This clonotype was picked up a small number of times. The rearrangement joins TRBV4-1 to TRBJ2-7, with a possible D match to TRBD1 (5 bases). The CDR3 covers 13 residues. Germline CDR1 and CDR2: MGHRA and YSYEKL. Written as DNA, the CDR3 is TGCGCCAGCAGCCAAGGGGGCTCCTTCGAGCAGTACGTC. This gives the protein CASSQGGSFEQYV.